This is a list of T cell receptor beta chains from one sample in a study of T cell responses to AZD1222 COVID-19 vaccine. The protocol was immunoSEQ multiplex PCR, while the TCRdb copy is restricted to in-frame clones and leaves out a portion. The sample includes over 130,000 clones. The sample consisted of peripheral blood. Every receptor here comes from an adult in good health. Each CDR3 is given with its conserved first and last residue. The order of the fields is V gene, CDR3 length, J gene, D gene, CDR3 protein, CDR3 DNA. A D gene is named only where the DNA matches it firmly.

V gene: TRBV19
CDR3 length: 16
J gene: TRBJ1-3
D gene: TRBD1
CDR3 protein: CASSSLRDSSGNTIYF
CDR3 DNA: TGTGCCAGTAGTTCGCTCCGGGACAGCTCTGGAAACACCATATATTTT

V gene: TRBV29-1
CDR3 length: 13
J gene: TRBJ2-2
D gene: -
CDR3 protein: CSVLGVNTGELFF
CDR3 DNA: TGCAGCGTTTTAGGGGTTAACACCGGGGAGCTGTTTTTT

V gene: TRBV2
CDR3 length: 13
J gene: TRBJ1-1
D gene: -
CDR3 protein: CASSGLRGTEAFF
CDR3 DNA: TGTGCCAGCAGCGGGCTGAGGGGGACTGAAGCTTTCTTT

V gene: TRBV10-2
CDR3 length: 15
J gene: TRBJ2-1
D gene: TRBD1
CDR3 protein: CASSLYRGRRNEQFF
CDR3 DNA: TGCGCCAGCAGCCTGTACAGGGGGCGTCGCAATGAGCAGTTCTTC

V gene: TRBV7-2
CDR3 length: 13
J gene: TRBJ2-3
D gene: -
CDR3 protein: CASSLAPRDTQYF
CDR3 DNA: TGTGCCAGCAGCTTAGCTCCCCGAGATACGCAGTATTTT

V gene: TRBV5-5
CDR3 length: 12
J gene: TRBJ2-7
D gene: -
CDR3 protein: CASSSDSYEQYF
CDR3 DNA: TGTGCCAGCAGCTCGGACAGCTACGAGCAGTACTTC

V gene: TRBV2
CDR3 length: 15
J gene: TRBJ2-3
D gene: TRBD2
CDR3 protein: CASRGASGGADTQYF
CDR3 DNA: TGTGCCAGCAGGGGTGCTAGCGGGGGTGCAGATACGCAGTATTTT

V gene: TRBV30
CDR3 length: 15
J gene: TRBJ1-4
D gene: -
CDR3 protein: CAWSVQSLPNEKLFF
CDR3 DNA: TGTGCCTGGAGTGTACAATCGCTTCCTAATGAAAAACTGTTTTTT

V gene: TRBV27
CDR3 length: 15
J gene: TRBJ2-1
D gene: -
CDR3 protein: CASSLSGGGINEQFF
CDR3 DNA: TGTGCCAGCAGTTTATCTGGAGGGGGGATCAATGAGCAGTTCTTC

V gene: TRBV3-1/TRBV3-2
CDR3 length: 16
J gene: TRBJ1-2
D gene: TRBD1
CDR3 protein: CASSPARGREDYGYTF
CDR3 DNA: TGTGCCAGCAGCCCAGCCAGGGGGCGGGAGGACTATGGCTACACCTTC

V gene: TRBV2
CDR3 length: 14
J gene: TRBJ1-5
D gene: TRBD1
CDR3 protein: CASSLTGNNQPQHF
CDR3 DNA: TGTGCCAGCAGTTTGACAGGGAACAATCAGCCCCAGCATTTT

V gene: TRBV6-5
CDR3 length: 15
J gene: TRBJ1-6
D gene: TRBD1
CDR3 protein: CASSPRDRMGSPLHF
CDR3 DNA: TGTGCCAGCAGCCCCCGGGACAGGATGGGTTCACCCCTCCACTTT

V gene: TRBV27
CDR3 length: 15
J gene: TRBJ2-2
D gene: TRBD2
CDR3 protein: CASRGLAGGPGELFF
CDR3 DNA: TGTGCCAGCAGGGGACTAGCGGGGGGCCCCGGGGAGCTGTTTTTT

V gene: TRBV28
CDR3 length: 10
J gene: TRBJ2-3
D gene: -
CDR3 protein: CASSFGPQYF
CDR3 DNA: TGTGCCAGCAGTTTTGGGCCGCAGTATTTT

V gene: TRBV3-1/TRBV3-2
CDR3 length: 12
J gene: TRBJ1-4
D gene: -
CDR3 protein: CASSQKEEKLFF
CDR3 DNA: TGTGCCAGCAGCCAAAAGGAAGAAAAACTGTTTTTT

V gene: TRBV6-5
CDR3 length: 14
J gene: TRBJ2-1
D gene: -
CDR3 protein: CASSFGGVYNEQFF
CDR3 DNA: TGTGCCAGCAGTTTCGGCGGGGTCTACAATGAGCAGTTCTTC

V gene: TRBV19
CDR3 length: 13
J gene: TRBJ1-6
D gene: -
CDR3 protein: CASSGQYNSPLHF
CDR3 DNA: TGTGCCAGTAGTGGACAGTATAATTCACCCCTCCACTTT

V gene: TRBV6-4
CDR3 length: 16
J gene: TRBJ2-2
D gene: -
CDR3 protein: CASSATPQINTGELFF
CDR3 DNA: TGTGCCAGCAGTGCTACCCCGCAGATAAACACCGGGGAGCTGTTTTTT

V gene: TRBV18
CDR3 length: 15
J gene: TRBJ1-1
D gene: -
CDR3 protein: CASSPSYGPIPRVFF
CDR3 DNA: TGTGCCAGCTCACCATCCTACGGACCGATCCCCCGGGTTTTCTTT

V gene: TRBV20-1
CDR3 length: 14
J gene: TRBJ1-2
D gene: -
CDR3 protein: CSASPGRGLDGYTF
CDR3 DNA: TGCAGTGCTAGTCCGGGCAGGGGACTGGATGGCTACACCTTC

V gene: TRBV6-1
CDR3 length: 10
J gene: TRBJ2-1
D gene: -
CDR3 protein: CASSEGEQFF
CDR3 DNA: TGTGCCAGCAGTGAAGGTGAGCAGTTCTTC

V gene: TRBV9
CDR3 length: 14
J gene: TRBJ1-1
D gene: -
CDR3 protein: CASSVDLGPGEAFF
CDR3 DNA: TGTGCCAGCAGCGTAGATCTGGGGCCCGGGGAAGCTTTCTTT

V gene: TRBV6-5
CDR3 length: 16
J gene: TRBJ1-1
D gene: -
CDR3 protein: CASSYSLQLPNTEAFF
CDR3 DNA: TGTGCCAGCAGTTACTCGCTTCAGCTCCCGAACACTGAAGCTTTCTTT

V gene: TRBV7-9
CDR3 length: 14
J gene: TRBJ1-1
D gene: TRBD1
CDR3 protein: CASSLAAGGTEAFF
CDR3 DNA: TGTGCCAGCAGCTTAGCGGCAGGGGGCACTGAAGCTTTCTTT

V gene: TRBV11-1
CDR3 length: 11
J gene: TRBJ2-7
D gene: -
CDR3 protein: CASSSFYEQYF
CDR3 DNA: TGTGCCAGCAGCTCCTTCTACGAGCAGTACTTC

V gene: TRBV6-1
CDR3 length: 18
J gene: TRBJ1-4
D gene: TRBD1
CDR3 protein: CASSELGGGSNTNEKLFF
CDR3 DNA: TGTGCCAGCAGTGAATTAGGGGGCGGCTCTAATACTAATGAAAAACTGTTTTTT

V gene: TRBV6-2/TRBV6-3
CDR3 length: 12
J gene: TRBJ1-2
D gene: -
CDR3 protein: CASSYPDYGYTF
CDR3 DNA: TGTGCCAGCAGTTACCCAGACTATGGCTACACCTTC

V gene: TRBV5-1
CDR3 length: 14
J gene: TRBJ1-2
D gene: -
CDR3 protein: CASRGGQANYGYTF
CDR3 DNA: TGCGCCAGCCGCGGAGGGCAGGCGAACTATGGCTACACCTTC

V gene: TRBV9
CDR3 length: 15
J gene: TRBJ2-1
D gene: TRBD2
CDR3 protein: CASSVAPGGYNEQFF
CDR3 DNA: TGTGCCAGCAGCGTAGCTCCGGGGGGATACAATGAGCAGTTCTTC

V gene: TRBV7-2
CDR3 length: 16
J gene: TRBJ1-3
D gene: -
CDR3 protein: CASSQTGPSSGNTIYF
CDR3 DNA: TGTGCCAGCAGCCAAACGGGACCCAGCTCTGGAAACACCATATATTTT

V gene: TRBV6-4
CDR3 length: 13
J gene: TRBJ2-7
D gene: -
CDR3 protein: CASKEKYSYEQYF
CDR3 DNA: TGTGCCAGCAAAGAGAAATACTCCTACGAGCAGTACTTC

V gene: TRBV6-6
CDR3 length: 12
J gene: TRBJ1-1
D gene: TRBD1
CDR3 protein: CASGTGATEAFF
CDR3 DNA: TGTGCCAGCGGTACAGGGGCCACTGAAGCTTTCTTT

V gene: TRBV7-2
CDR3 length: 13
J gene: TRBJ1-1
D gene: -
CDR3 protein: CASSLRQNTEAFF
CDR3 DNA: TGTGCCAGCAGCCTCCGACAGAACACTGAAGCTTTCTTT

V gene: TRBV20-1
CDR3 length: 15
J gene: TRBJ2-3
D gene: TRBD2
CDR3 protein: CSASRASGTARGNAF
CDR3 DNA: TGCAGTGCTAGTCGGGCTAGCGGGACCGCGAGGGGGAACGCTTTT

V gene: TRBV6-1
CDR3 length: 14
J gene: TRBJ1-1
D gene: -
CDR3 protein: CASSEVGTATEAFF
CDR3 DNA: TGTGCCAGCAGTGAAGTCGGAACGGCCACTGAAGCTTTCTTT

V gene: TRBV6-5
CDR3 length: 14
J gene: TRBJ2-2
D gene: -
CDR3 protein: CASSYSSNTGELFF
CDR3 DNA: TGTGCCAGCAGTTACTCCTCGAACACCGGGGAGCTGTTTTTT

V gene: TRBV19
CDR3 length: 13
J gene: TRBJ1-1
D gene: -
CDR3 protein: CASKGHLNTEAFF
CDR3 DNA: TGTGCCAGTAAGGGACACTTGAACACTGAAGCTTTCTTT

V gene: TRBV18
CDR3 length: 13
J gene: TRBJ1-5
D gene: TRBD1
CDR3 protein: CASSPDRVKPQHF
CDR3 DNA: TGTGCCAGCTCACCAGACAGGGTGAAGCCCCAGCATTTT

V gene: TRBV6-5
CDR3 length: 11
J gene: TRBJ2-3
D gene: -
CDR3 protein: CATAWGDTQYF
CDR3 DNA: TGTGCCACTGCTTGGGGGGATACGCAGTATTTT

V gene: TRBV4-3
CDR3 length: 16
J gene: TRBJ1-4
D gene: -
CDR3 protein: CASSQGDKGPNEKLFF
CDR3 DNA: TGCGCCAGCAGCCAAGGGGATAAGGGACCAAATGAAAAACTGTTTTTT

V gene: TRBV7-8
CDR3 length: 15
J gene: TRBJ2-1
D gene: TRBD1
CDR3 protein: CASSSAGGSYNEQFF
CDR3 DNA: TGTGCCAGCAGCTCCGCAGGGGGTTCCTACAATGAGCAGTTCTTC

V gene: TRBV2
CDR3 length: 12
J gene: TRBJ1-1
D gene: -
CDR3 protein: CASESGWTEAFF
CDR3 DNA: TGTGCCAGCGAATCGGGCTGGACTGAAGCTTTCTTT

V gene: TRBV30
CDR3 length: 14
J gene: TRBJ1-4
D gene: -
CDR3 protein: CAWSGGVWNEKLFF
CDR3 DNA: TGTGCCTGGAGCGGGGGCGTTTGGAATGAAAAACTGTTTTTT

V gene: TRBV3-1/TRBV3-2
CDR3 length: 15
J gene: TRBJ2-1
D gene: -
CDR3 protein: CASSQDIGLGYEQFF
CDR3 DNA: TGTGCCAGCAGCCAAGATATTGGCCTAGGTTATGAGCAGTTCTTC

V gene: TRBV4-2
CDR3 length: 18
J gene: TRBJ2-5
D gene: -
CDR3 protein: CASSQALEVWAAKETQYF
CDR3 DNA: TGTGCCAGCAGCCAAGCCTTAGAGGTCTGGGCAGCGAAAGAGACCCAGTACTTC

V gene: TRBV19
CDR3 length: 11
J gene: TRBJ2-3
D gene: -
CDR3 protein: CASSTGGTQYF
CDR3 DNA: TGTGCCAGTAGCACCGGTGGTACGCAGTATTTT

V gene: TRBV4-3
CDR3 length: 15
J gene: TRBJ2-7
D gene: -
CDR3 protein: CASSQDPLATYEQYF
CDR3 DNA: TGCGCCAGCAGCCAAGATCCCCTAGCAACCTACGAGCAGTACTTC

V gene: TRBV10-3
CDR3 length: 16
J gene: TRBJ2-7
D gene: TRBD1
CDR3 protein: CAISEGTGGSSHEQYF
CDR3 DNA: TGTGCCATCAGTGAAGGGACAGGGGGAAGCAGCCACGAGCAGTACTTC

V gene: TRBV30
CDR3 length: 15
J gene: TRBJ2-5
D gene: -
CDR3 protein: CACNSPVRGQETQYF
CDR3 DNA: TGTGCCTGCAATTCCCCTGTCAGGGGACAAGAGACCCAGTACTTC

V gene: TRBV7-2
CDR3 length: 14
J gene: TRBJ1-1
D gene: -
CDR3 protein: CASSLVVGARGAFF
CDR3 DNA: TGTGCCAGCAGCTTAGTGGTGGGTGCCCGGGGAGCTTTCTTT

V gene: TRBV18
CDR3 length: 16
J gene: TRBJ2-7
D gene: TRBD1
CDR3 protein: CASSPSGQGPPYEQYF
CDR3 DNA: TGTGCCAGCTCACCCTCGGGACAGGGGCCCCCCTACGAGCAGTACTTC

V gene: TRBV11-3
CDR3 length: 13
J gene: TRBJ2-7
D gene: -
CDR3 protein: CASSFPSSYEQYF
CDR3 DNA: TGTGCCAGCAGCTTCCCAAGCTCCTACGAGCAGTACTTC

V gene: TRBV18
CDR3 length: 12
J gene: TRBJ1-5
D gene: -
CDR3 protein: CASSPQGQPQHF
CDR3 DNA: TGTGCCAGCTCACCGCAAGGACAGCCCCAGCATTTT

V gene: TRBV5-1
CDR3 length: 16
J gene: TRBJ1-2
D gene: -
CDR3 protein: CASRSLSQGVIQGYTF
CDR3 DNA: TGCGCCAGCCGCTCCCTATCACAGGGTGTGATTCAGGGCTACACCTTC

V gene: TRBV29-1
CDR3 length: 13
J gene: TRBJ1-2
D gene: -
CDR3 protein: CSVDPGLGIGYTF
CDR3 DNA: TGCAGCGTCGACCCCGGGCTGGGGATTGGCTACACCTTC

V gene: TRBV5-6
CDR3 length: 15
J gene: TRBJ1-3
D gene: TRBD1
CDR3 protein: CASSTTGRRGNTIYF
CDR3 DNA: TGTGCCAGCAGTACGACAGGGCGGAGAGGAAACACCATATATTTT